This entry lists 14 T cell receptor beta chains sequenced from one sample in a study of CD8+CD57+ T cells in acquired aplastic anemia (dated 2018 in TCRdb). The patients picked for sequencing were ones in whom flow cytometry had shown an expansion of CD8+CD57+ cells. TCRdb records Illumina HiSeq 2000 as the sequencer. Genomic DNA served as template for TCR beta VDJ combination and CDR3 sequence profiling. Starting from the raw public reads, TCRdb applied fastp trimming at Q25, assembled clones with MiXCR and retained in-frame beta chains. Entries are consolidated by CDR3 protein sequence, retaining the most common genes and DNA. Across this sample there are more than 150,000 distinct CDR3 sequences, with 48% seen only once. The ten largest account for around 13% of the sample. The sequenced sample was sorted CD4+, CD8+, or CD8+CD57+ T cells (not recorded which) from PBMCs. These receptors came from a human donor with aplastic anemia.

In its sample, this clonotype was seen once. This chain joins TRBV9 and TRBJ2-7; TRBD2 agrees at 9 bases. The CDR3 runs to 15 residues. Germline CDR1 and CDR2: SGDLS and YYNGEE. V lost 4 bases and J lost 6; bases outside the gene matches: 11. The CDR3: CASSPGVAGDGEQYF. As DNA, the CDR3 is TGTGCCAGCAGCCCCGGAGTAGCGGGGGACGGCGAGCAGTACTTC.

The chain couples TRBV6-2 or TRBV6-3 to TRBJ2-1, with a weak D call TRBD1 (5 bases). Germline loops: CDR1 MNHEY, CDR2 SVGEGT. The V gene lost 0 bases and the J gene lost 0 bases, with 9 bases spanning the gap. This CDR3 contains 16 residues. CDR3 protein: CASSYSTVSSYNEQFF. CDR3 DNA sequence: TGTGCCAGCAGTTACTCGACAGTTAGCTCCTACAATGAGCAGTTCTTC.

The chain is built from TRBV28 and TRBJ2-5; TRBD2 aligns across 12 bases. CDR1 MDHEN and CDR2 SYDVKM come from the germline V gene. The CDR3 consists of 15 residues. Losses at the gene ends were 7 bases for V and 4 bases for J; bases not matched to a gene: 7. The CDR3 sequence is CASNSLAGGPETQYF. The CDR3 DNA sequence: TGTGCCAGCAATTCGCTAGCGGGGGGGCCAGAGACCCAGTACTTC.

This clonotype was detected only once. A much larger clone lies a single base off, so this may be a read error. The V gene is TRBV27, the J gene TRBJ1-5; tentative D call: TRBD1 (5 bases). The CDR3 runs 15 residues. Germline V gene data show CDR1 as MNHEY and CDR2 as SMNVEV (reference sequence). In DNA, the CDR3 is TGTGCCAGCAGTTTAGGACATTATAGCGATCAGCCCCAGCATTTT. Its protein is CASSLGHYSDQPQHF.

This clonotype was found many times. The genes are TRBV19 and TRBJ2-4; TRBD1 might be the D (6 bases). This CDR3 is built from 14 residues. Trimming removed 5 bases from V and 0 bases from J, with 8 bases in between. Germline-derived CDR1 and CDR2 are LNHDA and SQIVND (reference sequence). The CDR3 loop is CASSAQGAKNIQYF. In DNA, the CDR3 is TGTGCCAGTAGTGCACAGGGAGCCAAAAACATTCAGTACTTC.

The chain carries TRBV5-1 and TRBJ2-7; 11 bases match TRBD2. The CDR3 runs to 14 residues. The J segment lost 4 bases and the V segment lost 3 bases, leaving 3 bases of the junction unmatched. Germline-derived CDR1 and CDR2 are SGHRS and YFSETQ. CDR3 DNA sequence: TGCGCCAGCAGCTCGACTAGCGGGGTTTACGAGCAGTACTTC. Amino acid sequence: CASSSTSGVYEQYF.

The V and J genes are TRBV5-1 and TRBJ2-2; no clear D. Germline CDR1 reads SGHRS; CDR2 reads YFSETQ. CDR3 length: 17 amino acids. The ends were cut back, 1 base at V and 1 base at J, with 14 bases in the middle. Here the CDR3 reads CASSLRVNAMNTGELFF. CDR3 in DNA: TGCGCCAGCAGCTTGCGGGTCAACGCGATGAACACCGGGGAGCTGTTTTTT.

This clonotype was counted at least ten times. The chain uses TRBV6-1 and TRBJ1-4; D gene ambiguous. Trimming pared 7 bases from V and 4 bases from J, leaving 13 bases between. Germline V CDR1 and CDR2: MNHNS, SASEGT. CDR3 length equals 14 residues. CDR3 protein: CASNLNHLNEKLFF. DNA of the CDR3: TGTGCCAGCAATCTCAACCATCTTAATGAAAAACTGTTTTTT.

This rearrangement joins TRBV6-1 to TRBJ1-5; D gene ambiguous. The CDR3 extends over 11 amino acids. Germline V gene data show CDR1 as MNHNS and CDR2 as SASEGT. V was pared by 3 bases and J by 9 bases, with 6 bases between. The CDR3 DNA sequence: TGTGCCAGCAGTGAGGATTGGCCCCAGCATTTT. This gives the protein CASSEDWPQHF.

The chain couples TRBV2 to TRBJ1-5, with TRBD1 as a possible D gene (6 bases). Per germline, CDR1 SNHLY and CDR2 FYNNEI. V lost 6 bases and J lost 1, with 13 bases in between. The length of the CDR3 is 15 residues. This chain's CDR3 is CASRQGGFSNQPQHF. CDR3 nucleotides: TGTGCCAGCAGACAGGGAGGGTTCAGCAATCAGCCCCAGCATTTT.

This clonotype has ten or more counts. The chain joins TRBV14 to TRBJ2-1; tentatively, D is TRBD1 (5 bases). CDR1 is SGHDN and CDR2 is FVKESK in the germline V gene. The V and J ends lost 4 bases and 9 bases respectively, with 16 bases between them. The CDR3 runs to 14 residues. The CDR3 sequence is CASSLRGYYSEQFF. The CDR3, as DNA: TGTGCCAGCAGCCTTAGGGGATATTACTCTGAGCAGTTCTTC.

The chain has TRBV15 and TRBJ1-2; maybe TRBD1 (6 bases). The CDR3 runs to 15 residues. Germline values: CDR1 LNHNV, CDR2 YYDKDF (reference sequence). V lost 1 base and J 4 bases, leaving 13 bases between the germline ends. CDR3 sequence: CATSRVGGGSYGYTF. The CDR3 bases are TGTGCCACCAGCAGAGTGGGAGGGGGTAGCTATGGCTACACCTTC. The variable domain in full, completed from reference TRBV15 and TRBJ1-2, reads DAMVIQNPRYQVTQFGKPVTLSCSQTLNHNVMYWYQQKSSQAPKLLFHYYDKDFNNEADTPDNFQSRRPNTSFCFLDIRSPGLGDTAMYLCATSRVGGGSYGYTFGSGTRLTVV.

The J gene is TRBJ2-1, the V gene TRBV19; no clear D. The CDR3 runs to 15 residues. Germline CDR1 is LNHDA and CDR2 is SQIVND (reference sequence). V lost 5 bases and J 2 bases, leaving 13 bases between the germline ends. This chain's CDR3 is CASSARVAPYNEQFF. CDR3 in DNA: TGTGCCAGTAGTGCCCGGGTGGCTCCCTACAATGAGCAGTTCTTC.

This clonotype was observed a handful of times. A read error is possible here, since a much larger clone lies one base away. This chain uses TRBV20-1 with TRBJ2-3; D is tentatively TRBD1 or TRBD2 (5 bases each). Germline V gene sequence: CDR1 DFQATT, CDR2 SNEGSKA (reference sequence). V was clipped by 1 base and J by 3 bases, with 20 bases between them. The CDR3 has 17 residues. CDR3 sequence reads: CSARGSTGAGSTDTQYF. The CDR3 DNA reads as TGCAGTGCTAGAGGGTCCACCGGGGCAGGGAGTACAGATACGCAGTATTTT.